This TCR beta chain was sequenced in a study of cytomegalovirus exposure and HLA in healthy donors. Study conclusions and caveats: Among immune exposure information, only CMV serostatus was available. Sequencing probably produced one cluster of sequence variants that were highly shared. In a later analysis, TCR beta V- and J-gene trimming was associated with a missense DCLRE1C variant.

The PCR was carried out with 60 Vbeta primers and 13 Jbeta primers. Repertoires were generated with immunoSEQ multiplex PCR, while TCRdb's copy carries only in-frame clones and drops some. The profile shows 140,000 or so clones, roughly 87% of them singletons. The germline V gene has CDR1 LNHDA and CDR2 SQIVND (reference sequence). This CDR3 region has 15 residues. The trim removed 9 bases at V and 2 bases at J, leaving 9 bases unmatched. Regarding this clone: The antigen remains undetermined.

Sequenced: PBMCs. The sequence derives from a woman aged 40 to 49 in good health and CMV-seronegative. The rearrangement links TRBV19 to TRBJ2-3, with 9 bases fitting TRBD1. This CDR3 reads CASKDRGQNTDTQYF. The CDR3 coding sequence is TGTGCCAGCAAGGACAGGGGCCAAAACACAGATACGCAGTATTTT. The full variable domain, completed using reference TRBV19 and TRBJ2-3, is DGGITQSPKYLFRKEGQNVTLSCEQNLNHDAMYWYRQDPGQGLRLIYYSQIVNDFQKGDIAEGYSVSREKKESFPLTVTSAQKNPTAFYLCASKDRGQNTDTQYFGPGTRLTVL.